These T cell receptor beta chains were read from a single sample in a study of blood T cell repertoires in COVID-19. Method: immunoSEQ multiplex PCR; TCRdb's copy keeps in-frame clones and lacks some. The sample has about 320,000 clones, around 85% seen once. The sequenced material came from peripheral blood. These receptors were collected from a human donor in a cohort sampled during active COVID-19. Each CDR3 is given with its conserved first and last residue. The order of the fields is D gene, clone size, J gene, V gene, CDR3 DNA, CDR3 protein. A D gene is named only where the DNA matches it firmly. Only part of the rows carry a size: once, few, many, or a class if the clone is expanded.

. | . | TRBJ1-1 | TRBV12-5 | TGTGCTAGTGGTTTGGTACGGGACAAGAGAATCCAAATGAACACTGAAGCTTTCTTT | CASGLVRDKRIQMNTEAFF
TRBD2 | . | TRBJ2-7 | TRBV7-6 | TGTGCCAGCAGCTTAGTAACCGGGAGGGAGTACGAGCAGTACTTC | CASSLVTGREYEQYF
. | . | TRBJ1-5 | TRBV7-6 | TGTGCCAGCAGCTTAGGTGGAGGAGGTCAGCCCCAGCATTTT | CASSLGGGGQPQHF
. | . | TRBJ2-5 | TRBV7-3 | TGTGCCAGCAGCTCCCCGATGGCGGGGAGGGAGACCCAGTACTTC | CASSSPMAGRETQYF
TRBD2 | . | TRBJ2-7 | TRBV3-1/TRBV3-2 | TGTGCCAGCAGCGGAAACCCTAGCGGGGGGGCCTACGAGCAGTACTTC | CASSGNPSGGAYEQYF
. | . | TRBJ1-1 | TRBV7-2 | TGTGCCAGCAGGTTAACAGGGCTCGCTGAAGCTTTCTTT | CASRLTGLAEAFF
. | . | TRBJ2-1 | TRBV5-4 | TGTGCCAGCAGCTTGTCCACAGGAAAATACAATGAGCAGTTCTTC | CASSLSTGKYNEQFF
. | . | TRBJ1-1 | TRBV10-3 | TGTGCCATCAGTGCAGACAGGTTGAACACTGAAGCTTTCTTT | CAISADRLNTEAFF
TRBD1 | . | TRBJ1-3 | TRBV10-3 | TGTGCCATCGGTTCGGGACAGGGTTATTTAGGAAACACCATATATTTT | CAIGSGQGYLGNTIYF
. | once | TRBJ2-1 | TRBV6-5 | TGTGCCAGCGGAGAACGGGGGGCGCAGAATGAGCAGTTCTTC | CASGERGAQNEQFF
TRBD2 | . | TRBJ2-3 | TRBV2 | TGTGCCAGCATCAGGACTAGCGGGGCAGATACGCAGTATTTT | CASIRTSGADTQYF
. | . | TRBJ1-1 | TRBV6-5 | TGTGCCAGCAGTTACGGAGGGGCCCGGGGCACTGAAGCTTTCTTT | CASSYGGARGTEAFF
. | . | TRBJ2-2 | TRBV1 | TGCACCAGCAGCCCAGTAGCGGGGGGGTACGGGGAGCTGTTTTTT | CTSSPVAGGYGELFF
. | . | TRBJ2-7 | TRBV27 | TGTGCCAGCAGTTCTTTGTCCTACGAGCAGTACTTC | CASSSLSYEQYF
TRBD1 | . | TRBJ1-5 | TRBV6-1 | TGTGCCAGCAGTGAAAGGGACAGGGCCCACAATCAGCCCCAGCATTTT | CASSERDRAHNQPQHF
TRBD1 | . | TRBJ2-3 | TRBV5-1 | TGCGCCAGCAGCTTGAGGGGGGGACAGGGAACAGATACGCAGTATTTT | CASSLRGGQGTDTQYF
TRBD2 | . | TRBJ2-7 | TRBV7-6 | TGTGCCAGCAGCTTAGGGACTAGCGGGGGGCGGAGCTCCTACGAGCAGTACTTC | CASSLGTSGGRSSYEQYF
. | medium-sized | TRBJ2-4 | TRBV5-1 | TGCGCCAGCAGCTCAAACCAGGGTATTGATAACATTCAGTACTTC | CASSSNQGIDNIQYF
. | few | TRBJ1-2 | TRBV5-4 | TGTGCCAGCAGCCAGACAGGTAGCTATGGCTACACCTTC | CASSQTGSYGYTF
. | . | TRBJ1-2 | TRBV24-1 | TGTGCCACCAGTGGAGGCGGTGGCTACACCTTC | CATSGGGGYTF
TRBD1 | . | TRBJ1-3 | TRBV27 | TGTGCCAGCAGCCGATCACAGGGGGCTGGAAACACCATATATTTT | CASSRSQGAGNTIYF
. | few | TRBJ2-7 | TRBV5-6 | TGTGCCAGCAGCTTCCGAGACAGAAGAGGCTACGAGCAGTACTTC | CASSFRDRRGYEQYF
TRBD2 | . | TRBJ2-1 | TRBV6-5 | TGTGCCAGCAGCGCCGGCGGGGGCTCCTACAATGAGCAGTTCTTC | CASSAGGGSYNEQFF
TRBD2 | . | TRBJ2-7 | TRBV5-1 | TGCGCCAGCAGCCCTAGCGGGGGGTCCTACGAGCAGTACTTC | CASSPSGGSYEQYF
. | . | TRBJ1-2 | TRBV5-1 | TGCGCCAGCAGCTTGGCCGGAGGAGGCTACACCTTC | CASSLAGGGYTF
. | few | TRBJ1-2 | TRBV7-9 | TGTGCCAGCAGCTTAGCGAGCACTGGCTATGGCTACACCTTC | CASSLASTGYGYTF
. | . | TRBJ1-5 | TRBV19 | TGTGCCAGTAGTCCAGGATGGAATCAGCCCCAGCATTTT | CASSPGWNQPQHF
. | . | TRBJ2-7 | TRBV14 | TGTGCCAGCAGCCAAGTCAACAACTACGAGCAGTACTTC | CASSQVNNYEQYF
. | once | TRBJ2-7 | TRBV4-1 | TGCGCCAGCAGCCAAGAGGATGGGCGTCCCTACGAGCAGTACTTC | CASSQEDGRPYEQYF
. | once | TRBJ1-4 | TRBV7-2 | TGTGCCAGCAGCTTAGACCAGGAGGGGCTGGGGGAAAAACTGTTTTTT | CASSLDQEGLGEKLFF
. | . | TRBJ2-7 | TRBV5-4 | TGTGCCAGCAGCCCGTGGGAGGCTGGCGAGCAGTACTTC | CASSPWEAGEQYF
. | . | TRBJ1-1 | TRBV15 | TGTGCCACCAGCTCTCACTTGGGGAGGCAAGCTTTCTTT | CATSSHLGRQAFF
. | many | TRBJ1-4 | TRBV19 | TGTGCCAGTAGTATAAAACGGACGGGAAATGAAAAACTGTTTTTT | CASSIKRTGNEKLFF
. | once | TRBJ1-1 | TRBV5-1 | TGCGCCAGCAGCCGGCTCCCAAGAGGGTTTTCGGACACTGAAGCTTTCTTT | CASSRLPRGFSDTEAFF
TRBD2 | . | TRBJ2-2 | TRBV7-3 | TGTGCCAGCAGCCCGACTAGCGACCCCGGGGAGCTGTTTTTT | CASSPTSDPGELFF
TRBD1 | . | TRBJ2-7 | TRBV27 | TGTGCCAGCAGTGCCAGGGGGTCCGAGCAGTACTTC | CASSARGSEQYF
. | . | TRBJ2-2 | TRBV11-2 | TGTGCCAGCAGCCTAACAGACGGGGAGCTGTTTTTT | CASSLTDGELFF
. | . | TRBJ1-2 | TRBV5-4 | TGTGCCAGCAGCCTAACAGGGAGTGGCTACACCTTC | CASSLTGSGYTF
TRBD1 | . | TRBJ1-1 | TRBV6-5 | TGTGCCAGCAGGGGGACAGAACGACGGACTGAAGCTTTCTTT | CASRGTERRTEAFF
. | . | TRBJ2-3 | TRBV1 | TGCACCAGCAGCCAACCTAGCGGGACGGCAGATACGCAGTATTTT | CTSSQPSGTADTQYF
TRBD1 | once | TRBJ2-7 | TRBV6-6 | TGTGCCAGCAGTTATCGACAGGGTCCTCCGTACTTC | CASSYRQGPPYF
. | . | TRBJ1-4 | TRBV14 | TGTGCCAGCAGCGTAGAGACAGACATACTAACTAATGAAAAACTGTTTTTT | CASSVETDILTNEKLFF
. | . | TRBJ1-5 | TRBV20-1 | TGCAGTGCACACAATCAGCCCCAGCATTTT | CSAHNQPQHF
TRBD1 | few | TRBJ2-7 | TRBV5-1 | TGCGCCAGCAGCTTGGTAGGACAGGGCTCCTACGAGCAGTACTTC | CASSLVGQGSYEQYF
TRBD1 | . | TRBJ2-7 | TRBV5-4 | TGTGCCAGCAGCCCCAGACAGGGAATCTACGAGCAGTACTTC | CASSPRQGIYEQYF
TRBD1 | . | TRBJ1-1 | TRBV10-3 | TGTGCCATCAGAAGACAGGGTCGGGTGACTGAAGCTTTCTTT | CAIRRQGRVTEAFF
TRBD1 | . | TRBJ1-2 | TRBV18 | TGTGCCAGCTCACCTGACAGGGAATACGGCTACACCTTC | CASSPDREYGYTF
. | . | TRBJ1-2 | TRBV5-6 | TGTGCCAGCAGGCTTGAAGTCGGGAACGGCTACACCTTC | CASRLEVGNGYTF
. | . | TRBJ2-7 | TRBV27 | TGTGCCAGCAGCAGGTTCGGCCACGAGCAGTACTTC | CASSRFGHEQYF
. | once | TRBJ1-6 | TRBV7-9 | TGTGCCAGCAGCTTCGAGGGGGGGACCTATAATTCACCCCTCCACTTT | CASSFEGGTYNSPLHF
. | . | TRBJ2-7 | TRBV5-1 | TGCGCCAGCAGCCGAGGACGGGGGTCCTACGAGCAGTACTTC | CASSRGRGSYEQYF
. | . | TRBJ1-1 | TRBV18 | TGTGCCAGCTCATATTCCAGGCCAGATGAAGCTTTCTTT | CASSYSRPDEAFF
. | . | TRBJ2-6 | TRBV21-1 | TGTGCCAGCAGCCAATTAGGACAGGGGGCGACTGGGGCCAACGTCCTGACTTTC | CASSQLGQGATGANVLTF